The 13 T cell receptor beta chains below all came from one sample that was sequenced in a study of blood T cells in healthy people across ages (dated by TCRdb to about 2015). Libraries came from 5' RACE. Sequenced on an Illumina HiSeq 2500. A second 7 to 11 cycle PCR used a sample-barcoded 5' primer and a J-beta primer mix. Using fastp at Q25 and MiXCR, TCRdb reprocessed the public reads and kept productive beta chains. Every entry covers one CDR3 protein and lists the most common genes and DNA from its rows. This sample holds around 1,500,000 distinct CDR3 sequences; around 42% were observed only once. The top ten constitute 7.9% of the sample. The specimen was blood. All receptors come from a young woman in good health.

This chain joins TRBV29-1 and TRBJ2-6; 7 bases are shared with TRBD1. The germline gives CDR1 SQVTM, CDR2 ANQGSEA. The CDR3 runs 15 residues. V was clipped by 5 bases and J by 4 bases; unmatched bases: 8. The CDR3 DNA sequence: TGCAGCGTTTCCACAGGGGCAGGAGGGGCCAACGTCCTGACTTTC. Encoded protein: CSVSTGAGGANVLTF. Full variable domain (missing parts from reference TRBV29-1 and TRBJ2-6): SAVISQKPSRDICQRGTSLTIQCQVDSQVTMMFWYRQQPGQSLTLIATANQGSEATYESGFVIDKFPISRPNLTFSTLTVSNMSPEDSSIYLCSVSTGAGGANVLTFGAGSRLTVL.

In this sample, this clonotype turned up once. V is TRBV10-3 and J is TRBJ2-5; 14 bases fit TRBD2. Looked up from germline, CDR1 is ENHRY and CDR2 is SYGVKD. After removal of 7 bases from V and 11 bases from J, the junction contained 9 bases not matched to a gene. The length of the CDR3 is 14 residues. CDR3 loop: CAITRLAGGYEQYF. The CDR3 bases are TGTGCCATCACCCGACTAGCGGGAGGGTATGAGCAGTACTTC.

This clonotype has ten or more counts. The chain carries TRBV2 and TRBJ2-3; 7 bases are shared with TRBD2. Germline CDR1 SNHLY, CDR2 FYNNEI. With V trimmed by 11 bases and J by 0 bases, 8 bases remained unmatched. The CDR3 is 14 amino acids. CDR3 nucleotides: TGTGCCCTCCTCGGGAGGTCTAGCACAGATACGCAGTATTTT. It codes for CALLGRSSTDTQYF.

There are a few counts of this clonotype. The genes are TRBV5-1 and TRBJ2-7, with TRBD2 identical over 8 bases. Looked up from germline, CDR1 is SGHRS and CDR2 is YFSETQ. Germline trimming cut 2 bases from V and 4 bases from J; bases unmatched to any gene: 5. CDR3 length: 14 residues. CDR3 DNA sequence: TGCGCCAGCAGCTTTAAGGTAGCGGGATACGAGCAGTACTTC. Translating gives CASSFKVAGYEQYF.

This rearrangement joins TRBV29-1 to TRBJ1-1; D not resolved. V dropped 4 bases and J dropped 2 bases, with 8 bases sitting between them. Germline CDR1 SQVTM, CDR2 ANQGSEA. This CDR3 spans 12 amino acids. The DNA for the CDR3 is TGCAGCGTTGCGAGACAAAACACTGAAGCTTTCTTT. It is translated as CSVARQNTEAFF.

The gene calls are TRBV12-3 or TRBV12-4 and TRBJ1-2; D unclear. CDR3 length: 15 amino acids. V was clipped by 3 bases and J by 3 bases, with 14 bases between them. The CDR3 DNA sequence: TGTGCCAGCAGTTTCGGGGTGTCCAGCCACTATGGCTACACCTTC. It codes for CASSFGVSSHYGYTF.

The chain has TRBV7-8 and TRBJ2-3; a possible D gene is TRBD1 (6 bases). Germline V CDR1 and CDR2: SGHVS, FQNEAQ. Trimming removed 0 bases at V and 5 bases at J, with 15 bases between. This CDR3 has 16 residues. In DNA, the CDR3 is TGTGCCAGCAGCTTAGCGAACAGGGAGATACGAGATACGCAGTATTTT. This gives the protein CASSLANREIRDTQYF. The full variable domain, rest sourced from reference TRBV7-8 and TRBJ2-3, is GAGVSQSPRYKVAKRGQDVALRCDPISGHVSLFWYQQALGQGPEFLTYFQNEAQLDKSGLPSDRFFAERPEGSVSTLKIQRTQQEDSAVYLCASSLANREIRDTQYFGPGTRLTVL.

The rearrangement links TRBV20-1 to TRBJ2-4; D is perhaps TRBD2 (5 bases). The DNA end favors TRBJ2-7, so the J call may be wrong. The CDR3 runs to 13 residues. Germline loops: CDR1 DFQATT, CDR2 SNEGSKA (reference sequence). The CDR3: CSARVLGTNEQYF. DNA of the CDR3: TGCAGTGCTAGGGTACTAGGAACCAACGAGCAGTACTTC.

The chain couples TRBV28 to TRBJ2-2; D is perhaps TRBD1 (6 bases). The CDR3 consists of 15 residues. V lost 8 bases and J lost 3, with 16 bases in between. Germline V gives CDR1 MDHEN, CDR2 SYDVKM. The CDR3 spells CASRLTGLDTGELFF. For the CDR3, the DNA is TGTGCCAGCCGACTGACAGGTTTGGACACCGGGGAGCTGTTTTTT.

This clonotype was counted a few times. The V and J genes are TRBV10-3 and TRBJ2-7, with 9 bases matching TRBD1. The V gene end was trimmed by 10 bases and the J gene end by 7 bases; junction bases not matched to a gene: 8. The CDR3 has 12 amino acids. The germline CDR1 and CDR2 sequences are ENHRY and SYGVKD. The CDR3 bases are TGTGCCACCCGACAGGGGGTGAAAGAGCAGTACTTC. Amino acids: CATRQGVKEQYF.

CDR3: CASSFGQGNNSPLHF. DNA for the CDR3: TGTGCCAGCAGCTTTGGACAGGGTAATAATTCACCCCTCCACTTT. The chain is built from TRBV11-2 and TRBJ1-6, with 8 bases aligning to TRBD1. Looked up from germline, CDR1 is SGHAT and CDR2 is FQNNGV. The CDR3 has 15 residues. V shed 3 bases and J 5 bases; nucleotides not matched to a gene: 3.

The chain recombines TRBV12-3 or TRBV12-4 with TRBJ1-1, with D possibly being TRBD1 (5 bases). The V gene lost 6 bases and the J gene lost 1 base, with 9 bases spanning the gap. This CDR3 has 13 amino acids. The CDR3: CASRQQANTEAFF. The CDR3, as DNA: TGTGCCAGCAGACAACAGGCGAACACTGAAGCTTTCTTT.

The gene calls are TRBV30 and TRBJ1-4; possible D gene TRBD1, 5 bases. Germline CDR1 GTSNPN, CDR2 SVGIG (reference sequence). This CDR3 is built from 14 residues. Trimming took off 5 bases at V and 4 bases at J, with 14 bases between the two ends. DNA of the CDR3: TGTGCCTGGGACCTCCGGGACTTTAATGAAAAACTGTTTTTT. Translating gives CAWDLRDFNEKLFF.